A single T cell receptor (beta chain) is shown here with its context. Its antigen is not identified. This entry is derived from a study of beta chain features in type 1 diabetes. Findings and caveats of the study: Among all four CD4+ subsets, Type 1 diabetes patients had TCRB CDR3s that were moderately but significantly shorter. VDJ junctions sequenced from type 1 diabetes patients showed fewer insertions and more deletions. Shorter templates may be favored by PCR, equally so in patients and controls. Comparison showed that naive, central memory and Treg TCRB repertoires appeared more similar among patients than among healthy donors.

The CDR3 loop spans 16 amino acids. Germline assignment: CDR1 SNHLY and CDR2 FYNNEI. After removal of 1 base from V and 3 bases from J, the junction contained 2 bases not matched to a gene. By way of CD45RO/CCR7/CD25/CD127/CD95/CD27, the CD4+ regulatory, stem cell-like memory, central memory and naive cells were sorted. Every isolated RNA sample was fully reverse transcribed, so sequencing captured expressed TCRB transcripts. Generated by immunoSEQ multiplex PCR, the TCRdb table keeps only in-frame clones and is missing some. Of around 250,000 clones in the sample, over 11% were seen once. This chain links TRBV2 with TRBJ2-1, with 11 bases fitting TRBD2. Sequences were obtained from naive CD4+ T cells from blood. The receptor's source is a man aged 25 to 40 with type 1 diabetes. The CDR3 DNA is TGTGCCAGCAGTGAAGTTAGCGGGAGGGGCTACAATGAGCAGTTCTTC. Its protein is CASSEVSGRGYNEQFF.